This T cell receptor beta chain came from a study of OX40 agonist ivuxolimab in advanced cancers. In the study overall: Patients receiving dose escalation had hepatocellular carcinoma, melanoma, renal cell or head and neck cancer.

Using immunoSEQ multiplex PCR, the repertoire was profiled, and TCRdb retains in-frame clones only, with some absent. Of about 91,000 clones in the sample, around four fifths were seen once. The germline V gene has CDR1 SGHTA and CDR2 FQGTGA. This CDR3 region has 13 residues. V was shortened by 5 bases and J by 5 bases, with 10 bases between the two germline ends. The chain recombines TRBV7-3 with TRBJ2-1, with D maybe TRBD1 (6 bases). The material sequenced was CD4+ or CD8+ T cells sorted from blood, taken in a trial of the OX40 agonist ivuxolimab. The TCR was taken from an adult with an advanced solid tumor such as melanoma, head and neck, liver or kidney cancer. For the CDR3, the DNA is TGTGCCAGCAGCGGACAGCCCAACAATGAGCAGTTCTTC. As protein: CASSGQPNNEQFF.